Only one count was recorded for the clone carrying this T cell receptor beta chain. Its antigen is unidentified. This specimen belongs to a study of graft-versus-host responses after intestinal transplantation. The wider study: Transplants given to recipients were multivisceral, liver-intestinal, or isolated intestinal. All of the recipients had induction that used anti-thymocyte globulin, then tacrolimus and steroids for around three years.

The study, taken as a whole, reports: Ileal or blood samples showed some GvH clones first, and such clones were also found in recipient marrow.

Sequencing used immunoSEQ multiplex PCR; TCRdb keeps in-frame clones, though not all of them. The sample carries 90,000 to 150,000 clones, 85% to 95% recorded once. Germline CDR1 is SGHRS and CDR2 is YFSETQ. Trimming at V came to 5 bases and at J to 5 bases, leaving 12 bases not matched to a gene. CDR3 length equals 15 residues. The receptor's source is a human donor who received an intestinal transplant. The chain links TRBV5-1 to TRBJ2-7; TRBD1 matches at 8 bases. The sample here was unstimulated CD4+ T cells sorted from spleen or lymph node cells, taken before intestinal transplant. CDR3 DNA: TGCGCCAGCAGTCGACAGGGGAGTTTCTCGGACGAGCAGTACTTC. Translated, it gives CASSRQGSFSDEQYF.